Sequencing of this T cell receptor beta chain was carried out in a study of early T cells in non-severe SARS-CoV-2 infection (dated by TCRdb to the early 2020s). Some background on the complete study: TCR sequencing used bulk RNA from unsorted whole blood, so alpha and beta chains could not be paired.

What the work shows at the level of the full study, not this receptor alone: VDJdb matching was skewed toward anti-spike CD8 responses and likely underestimated virus-specific expansions, missing private and CD4 specificities.

Libraries were constructed by 5' RACE. Sequencing instrument: NextSeq 500. Unique molecular identifiers were attached to individual cDNA molecules in the TCR library protocol so that sequencing error and PCR bias could be corrected. Both TCR alpha and beta chains were sequenced, and tight co-correlation was observed between alpha and beta sequence abundances in each sample. As for how the authors treated the data: Decombinator V4 was used to perform V gene, J gene and CDR3 annotation of TCR sequences. TCRs were defined as expanded if a significant change between any two time points was detected under a Poisson model with p below 0.0001. Abundances of TCRs were expressed as counts per million after normalisation to the total number of TCRs sequenced in each sample. MAIT TCRs were defined by TRAV1-2 paired with TRAJ12, TRAJ20 or TRAJ33, and iNKT TCRs by TRAV10 paired with TRAJ18. VDJdb, accessed 1 November 2021, was searched for CMV, EBV and SARS-CoV-2 annotated TCRs, with TCRs annotated for multiple antigens excluded. The public reads were quality trimmed at Q25 with fastp and then assembled into clones with MiXCR by TCRdb, keeping productive beta chains. Every entry covers one CDR3 protein and lists the most common genes and DNA from its rows. These V and J calls rely on TCRdb rather than the paper's analysis. The sample table contains approximately 62,000 distinct CDR3 sequences; only one count was recorded for roughly an eighth of them. The biggest ten clones account for 4% to 5% of the sample.

Spanning cysteine to phenylalanine, the CDR3 consists of 13 amino acids. The DNA shown is the 39-base CDR3, in frame from base 1. The germline ends are 9 bases apart after V is trimmed by 3 bases and J by 4 bases. Based on the germline V gene, the CDR1 and CDR2 sequences are SGHAT and FQNNGV. This clonotype was detected ten times or more. Its target antigen remains unknown. No base quality information exists; no much larger clone differs at one position. A case-control design nested within a healthcare worker cohort in London, UK, was used, with weekly nasopharyngeal swab PCR tests and blood sampling performed. Healthcare workers were enrolled in the week of the UK lockdown, from 23 to 31 March 2020, and were followed every week for up to roughly 15 weeks.

This receptor was obtained from an adult who was a healthcare worker with PCR-confirmed SARS-CoV-2 infection or an uninfected control (not recorded which). This chain is built from TRBV11-2 and TRBJ1-1, with the identity of the D gene unclear. Sequenced sample: whole blood. In nucleotides, the sequence is TGTGCCAGCAGCTTTCCTGGAGGCACTGAAGCTTTCTTT. This is translated as CASSFPGGTEAFF.